These 25 T cell receptor beta chains originate from one sample sequenced in a study of neurological immune-mediated disorders. MiXCR was run by TCRdb on the 5' RACE reads, yielding one entry per CDR3 protein. This sample has about 39,000 distinct CDR3 sequences, with 7% to 8.5% found just once. Sequencing used CD4+ T cells from blood. These TCRs come from a man in his forties or fifties in good health.

There are many counts of this clonotype. This chain joins TRBV4-1 and TRBJ2-7; 7 bases are a match to TRBD1. The J segment lost 2 bases and the V segment lost 3 bases, leaving 13 bases of the junction unmatched. The V gene's germline CDR1 is MGHRA and CDR2 YSYEKL. This CDR3 region has 17 residues. CDR3 in DNA: TGCGCCAGCAGCCACCCCCCCGGTAGGGACAGAACCTACGAGCAGTACTTC. This codes for CASSHPPGRDRTYEQYF.

At least ten counts were recorded for this clonotype. V and J are TRBV28 and TRBJ2-7; 8 positions agree with TRBD2. CDR3 length: 13 residues. Germline-derived CDR1 and CDR2 are MDHEN and SYDVKM. With V trimmed by 8 bases and J by 2 bases, 5 bases remained unmatched. The CDR3 protein is CASSRLATYEQYF. The DNA for the CDR3 is TGTGCCAGCTCCCGACTAGCGACCTACGAGCAGTACTTC.

This clonotype showed up many times. This rearrangement joins TRBV20-1 to TRBJ1-3; D ambiguous. With 0 bases removed from V and 5 bases from J, the gap between germline ends came to 11 bases. The germline V gene encodes CDR1 DFQATT and CDR2 SNEGSKA (reference sequence). The CDR3 is 14 amino acids. CDR3 DNA sequence: TGCAGTGCTAGAGAGACGGTTTCCAGAAACACCATATATTTT. It is translated as CSARETVSRNTIYF.

V usage is TRBV20-1 and J usage is TRBJ2-7; 10 positions match TRBD1. Germline-derived CDR1 and CDR2 are DFQATT and SNEGSKA (reference sequence). The length of the CDR3 is 14 residues. Trimming cost V 2 bases and J 9 bases; bases outside gene matches: 10. DNA of the CDR3: TGCAGTGCTAGAAAGGGGACAGGGGCTTACACGCAGTACTTC. Its translation is CSARKGTGAYTQYF.

In its sample, this clonotype was seen many times. This chain connects TRBV6-5 to TRBJ2-2; D uncertain. Trimming cost V 2 bases and J 4 bases, with 11 bases left between them. Germline V gene lookup returns CDR1 MNHEY and CDR2 SVGAGI. The CDR3 totals 15 residues. The CDR3: CASSYRPTPTGELFF. In nucleotides, the CDR3 is TGTGCCAGCAGTTACAGACCCACCCCCACCGGGGAGCTGTTTTTT.

This clonotype was counted many times. The V call is TRBV5-5, the J call TRBJ1-1; D possibly corresponds to TRBD1 (6 bases). CDR1 is SGHKS and CDR2 is YYEKEE in the germline V gene (reference sequence). Trimming left V 1 base short and J 4 bases short, with 23 bases between. The CDR3 is 18 amino acids. The DNA for the CDR3 is TGTGCCAGCAGCTTGTTGTCACCGGGACAATTTAGGATCACTGAAGCTTTCTTT. This sequence encodes CASSLLSPGQFRITEAFF.

This clonotype has a count of ten or more. J is TRBJ2-5 and V is TRBV4-3; the D is unclear. The CDR3 contains 13 residues. From germline, CDR1 is LGHNA and CDR2 YSLEER. The V gene lost 0 bases and the J gene lost 1 base, with 3 bases spanning the gap. The CDR3: CASSQDFQETQYF. The DNA of the CDR3 is TGCGCCAGCAGCCAAGATTTCCAAGAGACCCAGTACTTC.

This clonotype occurred many times. This rearrangement joins TRBV7-6 to TRBJ1-6; D call uncertain. CDR1 is SGHVS and CDR2 is FNYEAQ in the germline V gene. V was cut by 0 bases and J by 7 bases, with 1 base left in between. The CDR3 is 12 residues long. CDR3 nucleotide sequence: TGTGCCAGCAGCTTAGCCAATTCACCCCTCCACTTT. This gives the protein CASSLANSPLHF.

A word on this clonotype: The CDR3 does not close with the conserved phenylalanine or tryptophan, likely indicating a read error. The chain uses TRBV25-1 and TRBJ1-6, with TRBD1 identical over 7 bases. Germline CDR1 MGHDK, CDR2 SYGVNS. This CDR3 region has 16 residues. V was pared by 3 bases and J by 10 bases, with 12 bases of the junction left unmatched. CDR3 in DNA: TGTGCCAGCAGTGAGGCGACAGGGCAGATTAACTCACCCCTCCACATT. Its translation: CASSEATGQINSPLHI.

Notes on this clonotype: It may be a read error: a sequence one base away is much more abundant. The chain carries TRBV7-9 and TRBJ2-1; 8 bases are shared with TRBD2. The CDR3 extends over 13 amino acids. The germline gives CDR1 SEHNR, CDR2 FQNEAQ (reference sequence). The CDR3 reads CAISLVGTREQFF. Written as DNA, the CDR3 is TGTGCCATCAGCTTAGTAGGGACTAGAGAGCAGTTCTTC.

This clonotype was seen ten or more times. The gene calls are TRBV20-1 and TRBJ2-5; D is possibly TRBD2 (5 bases). CDR1 is DFQATT, CDR2 SNEGSKA, per germline (reference sequence). The CDR3 sequence is 17 residues long. V dropped 6 bases and J dropped 4 bases, with 27 bases sitting between them. CDR3 sequence reads: CSATGRSAAKWGETQYF. The CDR3 coding sequence is TGCAGTGCCACCGGACGTAGCGCGGCAAAATGGGGAGAGACCCAGTACTTC.

This clonotype was counted many times. V is TRBV6-2 or TRBV6-3 and J is TRBJ2-1; D ambiguous. CDR3 length: 13 residues. V lost 5 bases to trimming and J lost 4 bases, with 9 bases between them. Germline V gene sequence: CDR1 MNHEY, CDR2 SVGEGT. The CDR3 reads CASSPHSYNEQFF. The CDR3 DNA reads TGTGCCAGCAGTCCCCATTCGTACAATGAGCAGTTCTTC.

This clonotype was seen many times. This chain uses TRBV6-1 with TRBJ1-5; D gene unclear. Germline V CDR1 and CDR2: MNHNS, SASEGT. V dropped 0 bases and J dropped 6 bases, with 6 bases sitting between them. The CDR3 extends over 13 amino acids. The CDR3 here is CASSEAQFQPQHF. The CDR3 DNA reads TGTGCCAGCAGTGAAGCACAATTTCAGCCCCAGCATTTT.

This clonotype was observed many times. The rearrangement uses TRBV12-3 or TRBV12-4 and TRBJ2-7; weak D call: TRBD2 (7 bases). Trimming stripped 7 bases from V and 5 bases from J, with 18 bases between. CDR3 length: 14 amino acids. The CDR3 protein is CASNLGGGLHEQYF. In DNA, the CDR3 is TGTGCCAGCAACCTAGGGGGGGGCTTGCACGAGCAGTACTTC.

This clonotype has at least ten counts. CDR3 protein: CASSQRYLAEQYF. CDR3 in DNA: TGTGCCAGCAGCCAACGGTACCTCGCCGAGCAGTACTTC. This sequence joins TRBV3-1 and TRBJ2-7; no definite D call. This CDR3 spans 13 amino acids. Per the germline V gene, CDR1 is LGHDT and CDR2 is YNNKEL (reference sequence). V lost 2 bases to trimming and J lost 6 bases, with 11 bases between them.

This clonotype was counted ten times or more. This chain uses TRBV24-1 with TRBJ2-7; D may be TRBD2 (5 bases). V lost 2 bases and J lost 9, with 16 bases in between. Germline lookup yields CDR1 KGHDR and CDR2 SFDVKD. The CDR3 is 14 residues long. The CDR3 loop reads CATSDWLGTGMQYF. The CDR3 coding sequence is TGTGCCACCAGTGATTGGTTAGGCACCGGGATGCAGTACTTC.

This clonotype was seen repeatedly, ten times or more. The chain joins TRBV18 to TRBJ2-7; 9 bases agree with TRBD2. J was trimmed by 3 bases and V by 3 bases; bases with no gene match: 6. There are 15 residues in the CDR3. CDR1 is KGHSH and CDR2 is LQKENI in the germline V gene. DNA of the CDR3: TGTGCCAGCTCACCTGGACTAGCGAAAAACTACGAGCAGTACTTC. It is translated as CASSPGLAKNYEQYF. The full variable domain, completed using reference TRBV18 and TRBJ2-7, is NAGVMQNPRHLVRRRGQEARLRCSPMKGHSHVYWYRQLPEEGLKFMVYLQKENIIDESGMPKERFSAEFPKEGPSILRIQQVVRGDSAAYFCASSPGLAKNYEQYFGPGTRLTVT.

This clonotype is medium-sized (0.01 to 0.1%) in the sample. The CDR3 region is CASSLGESGAEQFF. The DNA for the CDR3 is TGCGCCAGCAGCTTGGGCGAATCGGGAGCTGAGCAGTTCTTC. The chain employs TRBV5-1 and TRBJ2-1; D is perhaps TRBD2 (6 bases). V shed 0 bases and J shed 9 bases, with 13 bases lying between them. This CDR3 comprises 14 residues. The germline CDR1 and CDR2 sequences are SGHRS and YFSETQ.

This clonotype was recorded many times. CDR3 DNA: TGTGCCAGCAGCTCCACACCTGGCACAGATACGCAGTATTTT. Translating it yields CASSSTPGTDTQYF. This chain links TRBV5-4 with TRBJ2-3; D remains unclear. Trimming took 3 bases from V and 1 from J, leaving 9 bases between them. The CDR3 sequence is 14 residues long. Germline lookup yields CDR1 SGHNT and CDR2 YYREEE (reference sequence).

The sample holds many counts of this clonotype. This rearrangement joins TRBV20-1 to TRBJ2-5; weak D call: TRBD2 (5 bases). CDR3 length: 12 residues. V was trimmed by 6 bases and J by 1 base, leaving 9 bases between them. Germline assignment: CDR1 DFQATT and CDR2 SNEGSKA (reference sequence). CDR3 amino acids: CSASGLQETQYF. The CDR3 DNA sequence: TGCAGTGCCAGCGGTCTCCAAGAGACCCAGTACTTC.

This clonotype appeared many times. This sequence joins TRBV11-2 and TRBJ2-1; 13 nucleotides line up with TRBD2. This CDR3 is 14 amino acids long. Per germline, CDR1 SGHAT and CDR2 FQNNGV. With 5 bases clipped from V and 9 bases from J, the junction kept 4 bases outside the gene matches. The CDR3 DNA reads as TGTGCCAGCAGCCCCTGGACTAGCGGGGGTGAGCAGTTCTTC. Its translation: CASSPWTSGGEQFF.

The sample holds many counts of this clonotype. Here the CDR3 DNA reads TGCAGTGCTAGTAGCAGGGCAAATCAGCCCCAGCATTTT. Translated: CSASSRANQPQHF. The rearrangement links TRBV20-1 to TRBJ1-5; weak D call: TRBD1 (5 bases). Germline V CDR1 and CDR2: DFQATT, SNEGSKA (reference sequence). V was shortened by 3 bases and J by 4 bases, with 10 bases between the two germline ends. The CDR3 is made up of 13 amino acids.

This clonotype occurred many times. This chain uses TRBV7-2 with TRBJ2-1; no clear D gene. The CDR3 consists of 14 residues. V lost 7 bases, J lost 0 bases, and 10 bases lay in between. CDR1 is SGHTA and CDR2 is FQGNSA in the germline V gene. The CDR3 reads CASTPWRSYNEQFF. The CDR3 nucleotides are TGTGCCAGCACGCCTTGGCGCTCCTACAATGAGCAGTTCTTC.

This clonotype was seen repeatedly, ten times or more. The rearrangement links TRBV5-1 to TRBJ2-7; 7 nucleotides agree with TRBD1. CDR3 length equals 12 residues. Germline V gene data show CDR1 as SGHRS and CDR2 as YFSETQ. V lost 0 bases, J lost 7 bases, and 1 base stayed unmatched. The CDR3: CASSLGQGEQYF. CDR3 coding DNA: TGCGCCAGCAGCTTGGGACAGGGAGAGCAGTACTTC.

This clonotype was counted many times. The J gene is TRBJ2-6, the V gene TRBV6-2 or TRBV6-3; no reliable D call. The CDR3 contains 15 residues. Germline lookup yields CDR1 MNHEY and CDR2 SVGEGT. Deletions cut 4 bases from V and 0 bases from J, with 7 bases between. CDR3 in amino acids: CASSFVRSGANVLTF. CDR3 DNA sequence: TGTGCCAGCAGTTTTGTCCGCTCTGGGGCCAACGTCCTGACTTTC.